This T cell receptor (beta chain) was found in a study of CD8+ T cells in alopecia areata. Overall study results and limits: Affected scalp, especially in alopecia totalis/universalis, had a higher clonality than normal scalp did.

Treatment of the sample: oral pan-JAK inhibitor, 5-10 mg twice daily. RNA was isolated and reverse transcribed to cDNA, the sequencing template. The data were produced by immunoSEQ multiplex PCR, yet TCRdb's version contains in-frame clones alone and is incomplete. The data hold about 300,000 clones, with roughly 60% observed a single time. A note on this clone: No antigen is known for it.

Germline CDR1 reads SGHTA; CDR2 reads FQGNSA. Trimming removed 2 bases from V and 7 bases from J, with 6 bases in between. The CDR3 spans 13 residues. The sequence was obtained from a human donor with alopecia areata. The sequenced sample was CD4+ T cells sorted from blood, obtained at week 24, from a patient treated with tofacitinib. The rearrangement joins TRBV7-2 to TRBJ1-6; D remains unclear. CDR3 sequence (DNA): TGTGCCAGCAGCTTAACAGCGAATTCACCCCTCCACTTT. Encoded protein: CASSLTANSPLHF. The full variable domain, in which reference TRBV7-2 and TRBJ1-6 provide the parts outside the CDR3, is GAGVSQSPSNKVTEKGKDVELRCDPISGHTALYWYRQSLGQGLEFLIYFQGNSAPDKSGLPSDRFSAERTGGSVSTLTIQRTQQEDSAVYLCASSLTANSPLHFGNGTRLTVT.